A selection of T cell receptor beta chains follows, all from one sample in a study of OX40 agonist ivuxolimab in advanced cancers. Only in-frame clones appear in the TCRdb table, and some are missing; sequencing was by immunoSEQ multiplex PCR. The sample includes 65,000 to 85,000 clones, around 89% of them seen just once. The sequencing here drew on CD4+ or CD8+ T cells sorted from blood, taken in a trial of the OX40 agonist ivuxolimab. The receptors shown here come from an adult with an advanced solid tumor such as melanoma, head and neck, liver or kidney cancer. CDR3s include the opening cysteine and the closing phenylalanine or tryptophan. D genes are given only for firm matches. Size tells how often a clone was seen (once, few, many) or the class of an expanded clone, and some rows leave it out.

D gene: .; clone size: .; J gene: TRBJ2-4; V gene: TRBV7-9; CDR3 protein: CASSLGAGNIQYF; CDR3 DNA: TGTGCCAGCAGCTTAGGTGCGGGAAACATTCAGTACTTC
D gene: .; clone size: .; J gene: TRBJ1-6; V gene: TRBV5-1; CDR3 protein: CASSESSYNSPLHF; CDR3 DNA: TGCGCCAGCAGCGAGAGCTCCTATAATTCACCCCTCCACTTT
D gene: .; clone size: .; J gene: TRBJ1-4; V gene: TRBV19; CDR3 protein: CASSITGGEKLFF; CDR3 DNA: TGTGCCAGTAGTATTACAGGAGGTGAAAAACTGTTTTTT
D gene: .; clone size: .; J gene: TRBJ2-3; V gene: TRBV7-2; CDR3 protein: CASSLNPSPHTDTQYF; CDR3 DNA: TGTGCCAGCAGCTTAAACCCTTCCCCACACACAGATACGCAGTATTTT
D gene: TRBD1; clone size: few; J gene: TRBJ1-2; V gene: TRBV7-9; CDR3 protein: CASSLEGTGANYGYTF; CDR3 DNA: TGTGCCAGCAGCTTAGAGGGGACAGGGGCGAACTATGGCTACACCTTC
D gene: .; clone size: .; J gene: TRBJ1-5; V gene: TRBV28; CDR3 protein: CASTPGRHQPQHF; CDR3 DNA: TGTGCCAGCACCCCAGGGAGACATCAGCCCCAGCATTTT
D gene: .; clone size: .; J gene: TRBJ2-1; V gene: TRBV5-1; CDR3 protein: CASSLGHGEDEQFF; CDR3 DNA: TGCGCCAGCAGCTTGGGACACGGGGAGGATGAGCAGTTCTTC
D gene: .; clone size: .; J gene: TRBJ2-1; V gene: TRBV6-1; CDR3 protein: CASSEAQGIKNEQFF; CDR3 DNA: TGTGCCAGCAGTGAAGCACAGGGAATTAAGAATGAGCAGTTCTTC
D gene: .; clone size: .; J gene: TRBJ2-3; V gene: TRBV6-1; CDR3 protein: CAALGGPWGTDTQYF; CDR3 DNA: TGTGCCGCCCTGGGCGGGCCCTGGGGCACAGATACGCAGTATTTT
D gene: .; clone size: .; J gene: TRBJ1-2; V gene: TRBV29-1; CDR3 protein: CSVEVEVGYGYTF; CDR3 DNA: TGCAGCGTTGAAGTGGAGGTGGGCTATGGCTACACCTTC
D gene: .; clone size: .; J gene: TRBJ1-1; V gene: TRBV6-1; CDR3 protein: CASSPTQGGRAFF; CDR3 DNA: TGTGCCAGCAGTCCTACACAGGGTGGCAGGGCTTTCTTT
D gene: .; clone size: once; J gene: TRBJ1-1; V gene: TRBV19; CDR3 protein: CASSTGMNTEAFF; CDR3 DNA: TGTGCCAGTAGTACGGGGATGAACACTGAAGCTTTCTTT
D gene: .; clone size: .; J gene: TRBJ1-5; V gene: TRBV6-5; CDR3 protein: CASRRYEESNQPQHF; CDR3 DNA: TGTGCCAGCAGGAGATATGAGGAGAGCAATCAGCCCCAGCATTTT
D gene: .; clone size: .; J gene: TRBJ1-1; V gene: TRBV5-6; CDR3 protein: CASSLGGGRTEAFF; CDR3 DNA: TGTGCCAGCAGTTTGGGCGGGGGTCGCACTGAAGCTTTCTTT
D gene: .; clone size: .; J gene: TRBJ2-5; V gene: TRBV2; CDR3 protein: CAGRALEETQYF; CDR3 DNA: TGTGCCGGCCGAGCTTTGGAAGAGACCCAGTACTTC
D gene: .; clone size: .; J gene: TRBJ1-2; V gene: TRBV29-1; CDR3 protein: CSVTSGTINYGYTF; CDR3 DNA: TGCAGCGTGACCTCCGGGACAATCAACTATGGCTACACCTTC
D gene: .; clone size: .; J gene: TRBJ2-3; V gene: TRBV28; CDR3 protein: CAGSGRRDTQYF; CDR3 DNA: TGTGCCGGATCGGGGCGTAGAGATACGCAGTATTTT
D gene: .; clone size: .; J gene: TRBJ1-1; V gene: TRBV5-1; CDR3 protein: CASSQTSNTEAFF; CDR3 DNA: TGCGCCAGCAGTCAAACATCGAACACTGAAGCTTTCTTT
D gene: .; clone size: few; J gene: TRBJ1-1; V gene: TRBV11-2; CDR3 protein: CASSQSSEAFF; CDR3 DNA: TGTGCCAGCAGCCAATCCTCTGAAGCTTTCTTT
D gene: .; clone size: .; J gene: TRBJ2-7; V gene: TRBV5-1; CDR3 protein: CASSLGIGLSYEQYF; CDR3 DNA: TGCGCCAGCAGCTTGGGTATTGGACTTTCCTACGAGCAGTACTTC
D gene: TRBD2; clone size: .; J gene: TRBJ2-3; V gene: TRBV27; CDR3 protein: CASSRGLAGGSPSTDTQYF; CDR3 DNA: TGTGCCAGCAGTCGTGGACTAGCGGGGGGTTCTCCTAGCACAGATACGCAGTATTTT
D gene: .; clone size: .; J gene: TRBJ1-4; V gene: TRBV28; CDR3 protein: CASSPRRWGGDEKLFF; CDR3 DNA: TGTGCCAGCAGTCCCCGTAGGTGGGGAGGGGATGAAAAACTGTTTTTT
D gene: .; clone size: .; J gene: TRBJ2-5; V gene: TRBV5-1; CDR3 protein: CASSLGGSFQETQYF; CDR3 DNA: TGCGCCAGCAGCTTGGGGGGGTCCTTCCAAGAGACCCAGTACTTC
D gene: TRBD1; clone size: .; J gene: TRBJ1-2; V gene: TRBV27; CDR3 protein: CASGDRPNYGYTF; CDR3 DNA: TGTGCCAGCGGGGACAGACCTAACTATGGCTACACCTTC
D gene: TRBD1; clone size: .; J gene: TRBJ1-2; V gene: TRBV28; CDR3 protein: CASSQGDSYGYTF; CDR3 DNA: TGTGCCAGCAGTCAGGGGGACAGCTATGGCTACACCTTC
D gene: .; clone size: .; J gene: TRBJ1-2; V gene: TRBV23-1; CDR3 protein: CASSQFSTRGYGYTF; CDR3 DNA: TGCGCCAGCAGTCAATTCTCGACGAGAGGCTATGGCTACACCTTC
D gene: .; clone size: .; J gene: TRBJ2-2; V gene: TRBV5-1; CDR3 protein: CASSLGQNTGELFF; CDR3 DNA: TGCGCCAGCAGCTTGGGCCAGAACACCGGGGAGCTGTTTTTT
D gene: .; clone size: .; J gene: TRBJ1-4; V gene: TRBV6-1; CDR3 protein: CASSELSHFEKLFF; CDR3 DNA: TGTGCCAGCAGTGAATTATCTCACTTTGAAAAACTGTTTTTT
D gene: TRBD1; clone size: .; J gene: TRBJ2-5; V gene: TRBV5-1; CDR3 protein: CASSLGGGAETQYF; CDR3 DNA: TGCGCCAGCAGCTTGGGAGGGGGCGCAGAGACCCAGTACTTC
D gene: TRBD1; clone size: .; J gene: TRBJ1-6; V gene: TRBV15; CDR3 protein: CATSSLEGTGDSYNSPLHF; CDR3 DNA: TGTGCCACCAGCAGCCTGGAAGGGACAGGGGATTCCTATAATTCACCCCTCCACTTT
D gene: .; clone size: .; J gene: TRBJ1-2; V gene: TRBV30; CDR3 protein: CAWSLGGPGYTF; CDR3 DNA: TGTGCCTGGAGCCTCGGAGGGCCTGGCTACACCTTC
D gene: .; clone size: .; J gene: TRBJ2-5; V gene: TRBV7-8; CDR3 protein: CASSLEGVHKETQYF; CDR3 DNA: TGTGCCAGCAGCTTAGAAGGGGTGCACAAAGAGACCCAGTACTTC
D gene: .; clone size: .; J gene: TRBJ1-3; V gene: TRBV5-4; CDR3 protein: CASSLAGDSGNTIYF; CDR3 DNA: TGTGCCAGCAGCTTGGCAGGGGACTCTGGAAACACCATATATTTT
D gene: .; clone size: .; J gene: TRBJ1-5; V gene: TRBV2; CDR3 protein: CASSGLGSNQPQHF; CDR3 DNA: TGTGCCAGCAGTGGATTAGGTAGCAATCAGCCCCAGCATTTT
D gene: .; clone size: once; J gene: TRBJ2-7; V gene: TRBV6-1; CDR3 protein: CASSGAPGGWGEQYF; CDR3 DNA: TGTGCCAGCAGTGGGGCCCCCGGGGGATGGGGCGAGCAGTACTTC
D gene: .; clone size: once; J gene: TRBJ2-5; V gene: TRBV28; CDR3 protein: CASLGTRGETQYF; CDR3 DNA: TGTGCCAGCCTCGGGACCCGCGGAGAGACCCAGTACTTC
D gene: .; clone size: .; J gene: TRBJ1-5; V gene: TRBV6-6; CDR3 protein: CASSLGGSNQPQHF; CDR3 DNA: TGTGCCAGCAGCCTAGGGGGGAGCAATCAGCCCCAGCATTTT
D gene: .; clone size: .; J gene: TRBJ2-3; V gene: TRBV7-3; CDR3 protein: CASSGGALYTDTQYF; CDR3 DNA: TGTGCCAGCAGCGGGGGGGCCCTATACACAGATACGCAGTATTTT
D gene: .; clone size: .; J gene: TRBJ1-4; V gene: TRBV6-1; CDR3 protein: CASSDRGLTNEKLFF; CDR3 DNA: TGTGCCAGCAGTGATAGAGGGTTAACTAATGAAAAACTGTTTTTT
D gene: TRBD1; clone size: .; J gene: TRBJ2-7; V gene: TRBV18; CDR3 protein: CASSPGQGVEQYF; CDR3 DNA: TGTGCCAGCTCACCGGGACAGGGGGTCGAGCAGTACTTC
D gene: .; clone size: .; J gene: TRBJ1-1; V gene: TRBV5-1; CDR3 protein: CASSLSSQISDTEAFF; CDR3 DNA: TGCGCCAGCAGCTTGTCTAGTCAGATAAGTGACACTGAAGCTTTCTTT
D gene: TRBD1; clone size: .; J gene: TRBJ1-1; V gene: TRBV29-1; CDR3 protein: CSVGQGATEAFF; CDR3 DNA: TGCAGCGTCGGACAGGGGGCAACTGAAGCTTTCTTT
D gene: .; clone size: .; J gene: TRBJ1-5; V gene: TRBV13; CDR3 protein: CASSLGEVGYGGNQPQHF; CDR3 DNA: TGTGCCAGCAGCTTAGGTGAAGTGGGGTACGGTGGCAATCAGCCCCAGCATTTT
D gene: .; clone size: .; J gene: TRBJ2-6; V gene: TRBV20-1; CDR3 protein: CSALGANVLTF; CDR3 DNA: TGCAGTGCATTAGGGGCCAACGTCCTGACTTTC
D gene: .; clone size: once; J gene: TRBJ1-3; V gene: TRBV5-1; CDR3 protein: CASKEQGGSTIYF; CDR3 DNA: TGCGCCAGCAAGGAACAGGGTGGGTCCACCATATATTTT
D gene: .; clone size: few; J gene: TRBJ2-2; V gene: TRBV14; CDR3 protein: CATRNPGFLLNTGELFF; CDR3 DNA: TGTGCCACCAGAAACCCAGGTTTCCTCTTGAACACCGGGGAGCTGTTTTTT
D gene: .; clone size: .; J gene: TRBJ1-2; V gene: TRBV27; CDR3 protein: CASSLQAANYGYTF; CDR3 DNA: TGTGCCAGCAGTTTGCAGGCAGCCAACTATGGCTACACCTTC
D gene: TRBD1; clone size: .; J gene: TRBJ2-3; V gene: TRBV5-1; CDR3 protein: CASSPGQSTDTQYF; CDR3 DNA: TGCGCCAGCTCCCCGGGACAGTCGACAGATACGCAGTATTTT
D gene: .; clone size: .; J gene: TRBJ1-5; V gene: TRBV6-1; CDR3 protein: CASTGQVRQPQHF; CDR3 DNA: TGTGCCAGCACGGGGCAGGTACGGCAGCCCCAGCATTTT
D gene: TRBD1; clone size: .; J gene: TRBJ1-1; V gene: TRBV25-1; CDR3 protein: CASKRTGGGTEAFF; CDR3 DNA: TGTGCCAGCAAGAGGACAGGGGGCGGCACTGAAGCTTTCTTT
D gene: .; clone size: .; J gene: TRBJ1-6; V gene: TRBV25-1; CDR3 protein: CASSRAGHNNSPLHF; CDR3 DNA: TGTGCCAGCAGTAGGGCGGGACACAATAATTCACCCCTCCACTTT
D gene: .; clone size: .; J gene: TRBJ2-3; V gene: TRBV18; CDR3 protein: CASSPGDKSGTDTQYF; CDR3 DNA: TGTGCCAGCTCACCGGGAGATAAGAGCGGTACAGATACGCAGTATTTT
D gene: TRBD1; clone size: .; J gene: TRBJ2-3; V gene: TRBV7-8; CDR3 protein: CASSTQTGQGTADTQYF; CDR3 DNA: TGTGCCAGCAGCACACAAACGGGACAGGGGACGGCAGATACGCAGTATTTT
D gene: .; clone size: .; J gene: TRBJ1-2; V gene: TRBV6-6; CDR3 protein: CASSFPTAGDAYGYTF; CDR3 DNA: TGTGCCAGCAGTTTTCCTACCGCAGGGGACGCCTATGGCTACACCTTC
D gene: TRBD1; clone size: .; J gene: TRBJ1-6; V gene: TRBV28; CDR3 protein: CASSLWDWTGSNSPLHF; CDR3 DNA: TGTGCCAGCAGTTTATGGGACTGGACAGGGAGTAATTCACCCCTCCACTTT
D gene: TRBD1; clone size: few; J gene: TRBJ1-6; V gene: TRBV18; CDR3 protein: CASCGQGRDSPLHF; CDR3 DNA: TGTGCCAGCTGTGGACAGGGCAGAGATTCACCCCTCCACTTT
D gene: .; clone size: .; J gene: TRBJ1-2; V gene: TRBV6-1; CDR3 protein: CASREREGAGGYTF; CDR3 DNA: TGTGCCAGCAGAGAAAGGGAGGGCGCAGGGGGCTACACCTTC
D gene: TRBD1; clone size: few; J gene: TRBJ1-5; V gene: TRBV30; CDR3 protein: CAWGRDRGQPQRQPQHF; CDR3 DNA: TGTGCCTGGGGCCGGGACAGGGGGCAACCACAACGTCAGCCCCAGCATTTT
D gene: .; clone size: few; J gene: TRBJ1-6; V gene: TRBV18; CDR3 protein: CASSPIGGDSPLHF; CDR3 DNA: TGTGCCAGCTCACCAATCGGGGGCGATTCACCCCTCCACTTT
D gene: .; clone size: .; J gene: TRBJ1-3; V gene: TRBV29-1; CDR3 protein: CSVVTSGNTIYF; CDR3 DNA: TGCAGCGTTGTCACGTCTGGAAACACCATATATTTT